Below, 5 T cell receptor beta chains from the same sample are listed, as sequenced in a study of blood T cell repertoires in COVID-19. Generated by immunoSEQ multiplex PCR, the TCRdb table keeps only in-frame clones and is missing some. The sample lists about 81,000 clones, almost 85% occurring once. The sequenced sample was peripheral blood. These receptors were taken from a human donor in a cohort sampled during active COVID-19.

This clone was counted once. This sequence joins TRBV19 and TRBJ1-1; 7 bases line up with TRBD1. From germline, CDR1 is LNHDA and CDR2 SQIVND (reference sequence). The CDR3 length is 15 residues. Unmatched junction bases numbered 4, after V lost 0 bases and J lost 3 bases. The CDR3 sequence is CASSIERGRDTEAFF. The CDR3 coding sequence is TGTGCCAGTAGTATAGAGAGGGGGCGGGACACTGAAGCTTTCTTT. The full variable domain, completed using reference TRBV19 and TRBJ1-1, is DGGITQSPKYLFRKEGQNVTLSCEQNLNHDAMYWYRQDPGQGLRLIYYSQIVNDFQKGDIAEGYSVSREKKESFPLTVTSAQKNPTAFYLCASSIERGRDTEAFFGQGTRLTVV.

The rearrangement joins TRBV19 to TRBJ2-3, with D possibly being TRBD2 (5 bases). Germline CDR1 LNHDA, CDR2 SQIVND (reference sequence). V gave up 6 bases and J gave up 7 bases, with 14 bases separating them. This CDR3 has 13 amino acids. The CDR3 DNA reads as TGTGCCAGTAGCTTTCAGAGGGAAAATACGCAGTATTTT. It yields the protein CASSFQRENTQYF.

This clone occurred a few times. Different DNA sequences within this sample yield the same CDR3. CDR3 residues: CASSQGLAGVTGELFF. Here the CDR3 DNA reads TGCGCCAGCAGCCAAGGACTAGCGGGGGTTACCGGGGAGCTGTTTTTT. This chain joins TRBV4-1 and TRBJ2-2; 12 positions agree with TRBD2. Germline CDR1 and CDR2: MGHRA and YSYEKL. The CDR3 spans 16 residues. After removal of 1 base from V and 5 bases from J, the junction contained 2 bases not matched to a gene.

This clone was seen more than once but under ten times. Other DNA sequences within the sample encode an identical CDR3. V gene TRBV18 combines with J gene TRBJ1-3, with TRBD1 as a possible D gene (5 bases). The V gene lost 2 bases and the J gene lost 3 bases, with 8 bases spanning the gap. The CDR3 sequence is 14 residues long. Looked up from germline, CDR1 is KGHSH and CDR2 is LQKENI. In DNA form, the CDR3 reads TGTGCCAGCTCACCAGGGGCAAGTGGAAACACCATATATTTT. Its translation is CASSPGASGNTIYF.

The chain recombines TRBV7-2 with TRBJ2-7; the D gene is possibly TRBD2 (5 bases). The V and J ends lost 3 bases and 2 bases respectively, with 8 bases between them. The CDR3 covers 13 residues. CDR1 is SGHTA and CDR2 is FQGNSA in the germline V gene. The CDR3 region has the DNA TGTGCCAGCAGCTTGACGGGAACCTACGAGCAGTACTTC. Protein product: CASSLTGTYEQYF. The full variable domain, with the rest looked up from reference TRBV7-2 and TRBJ2-7, is GAGVSQSPSNKVTEKGKDVELRCDPISGHTALYWYRQSLGQGLEFLIYFQGNSAPDKSGLPSDRFSAERTGGSVSTLTIQRTQQEDSAVYLCASSLTGTYEQYFGPGTRLTVT.